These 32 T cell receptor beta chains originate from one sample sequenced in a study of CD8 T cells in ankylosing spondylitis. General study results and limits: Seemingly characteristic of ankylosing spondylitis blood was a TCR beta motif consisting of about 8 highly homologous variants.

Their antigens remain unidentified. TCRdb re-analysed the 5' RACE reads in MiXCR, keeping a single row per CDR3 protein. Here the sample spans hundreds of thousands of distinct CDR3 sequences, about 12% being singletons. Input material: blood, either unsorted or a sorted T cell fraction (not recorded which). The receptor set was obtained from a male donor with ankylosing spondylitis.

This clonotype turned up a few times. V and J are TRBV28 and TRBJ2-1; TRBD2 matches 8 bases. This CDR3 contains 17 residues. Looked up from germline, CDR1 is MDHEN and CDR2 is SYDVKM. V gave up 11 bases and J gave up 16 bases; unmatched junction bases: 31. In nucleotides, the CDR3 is TGTGCCGTACCGGGGGGCGGACTAGCAGCAGCCTCCTACAATCTCTTCTTC. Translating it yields CAVPGGGLAAASYNLFF.

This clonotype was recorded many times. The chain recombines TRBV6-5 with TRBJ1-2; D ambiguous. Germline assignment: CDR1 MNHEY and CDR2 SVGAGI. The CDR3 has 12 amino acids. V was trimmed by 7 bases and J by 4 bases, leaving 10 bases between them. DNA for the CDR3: TGTGCCAGCAAGGCGAGTTTCTATGGCTACACCTTC. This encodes CASKASFYGYTF.

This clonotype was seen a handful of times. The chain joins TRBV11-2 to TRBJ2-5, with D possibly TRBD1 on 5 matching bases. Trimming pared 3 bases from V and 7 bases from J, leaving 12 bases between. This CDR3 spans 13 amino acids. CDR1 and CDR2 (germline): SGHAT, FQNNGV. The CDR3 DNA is TGTGCCAGCAGCTTTGAAACTACAGGGACCCAGTACTTC. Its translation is CASSFETTGTQYF.

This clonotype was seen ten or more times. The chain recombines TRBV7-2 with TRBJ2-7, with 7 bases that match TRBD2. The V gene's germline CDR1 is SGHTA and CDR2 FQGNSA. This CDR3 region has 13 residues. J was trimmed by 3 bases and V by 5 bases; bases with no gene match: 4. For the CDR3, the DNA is TGTGCCAGCAGCCCCTCGGGGGGCTACGAGCAGTACTTC. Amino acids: CASSPSGGYEQYF.

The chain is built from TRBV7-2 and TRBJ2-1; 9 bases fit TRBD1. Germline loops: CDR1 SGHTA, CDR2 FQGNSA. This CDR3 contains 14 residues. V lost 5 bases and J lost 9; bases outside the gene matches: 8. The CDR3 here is CASSPDRGRVEQFF. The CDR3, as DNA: TGTGCCAGCAGCCCCGACAGGGGGAGGGTTGAGCAGTTCTTC.

Here the CDR3 reads CAGSLGQGAGELFF. The CDR3 DNA reads TGTGCCGGATCTCTCGGACAGGGGGCCGGGGAGCTGTTTTTT. The gene calls are TRBV11-2 and TRBJ2-2, with 10 bases lining up with TRBD1. J gave up 6 bases and V 11 bases, and 9 bases lay outside the gene matches. This CDR3 has 14 residues. The germline CDR1 and CDR2 sequences are SGHAT and FQNNGV.

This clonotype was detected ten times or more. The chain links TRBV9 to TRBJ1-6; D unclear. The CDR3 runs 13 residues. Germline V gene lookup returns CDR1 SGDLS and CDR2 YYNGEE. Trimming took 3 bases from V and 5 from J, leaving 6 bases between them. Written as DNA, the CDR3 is TGTGCCAGCAGCGAGTTAAATAATTCACCCCTCCACTTT. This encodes CASSELNNSPLHF. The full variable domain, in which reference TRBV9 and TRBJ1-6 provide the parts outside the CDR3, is DSGVTQTPKHLITATGQRVTLRCSPRSGDLSVYWYQQSLDQGLQFLIQYYNGEERAKGNILERFSAQQFPDLHSELNLSSLELGDSALYFCASSELNNSPLHFGNGTRLTVT.

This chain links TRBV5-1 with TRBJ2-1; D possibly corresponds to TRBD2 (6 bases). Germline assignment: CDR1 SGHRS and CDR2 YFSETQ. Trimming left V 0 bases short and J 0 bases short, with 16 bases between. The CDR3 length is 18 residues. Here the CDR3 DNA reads TGCGCCAGCAGCTTGGAGGGAAGAGGGAGGAGCTCCTACAATGAGCAGTTCTTC. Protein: CASSLEGRGRSSYNEQFF.

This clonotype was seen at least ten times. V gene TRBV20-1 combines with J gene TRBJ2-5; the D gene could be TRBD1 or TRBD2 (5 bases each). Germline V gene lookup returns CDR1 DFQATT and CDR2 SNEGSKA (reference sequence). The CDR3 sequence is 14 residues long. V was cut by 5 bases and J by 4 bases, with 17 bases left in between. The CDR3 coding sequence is TGCAGTGCTGGGGGACGTAATTGGAGAGAGACCCAGTACTTC. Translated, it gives CSAGGRNWRETQYF.

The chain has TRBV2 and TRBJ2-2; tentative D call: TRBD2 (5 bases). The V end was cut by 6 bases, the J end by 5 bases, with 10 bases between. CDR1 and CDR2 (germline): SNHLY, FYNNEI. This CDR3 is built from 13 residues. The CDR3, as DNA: TGTGCCAGCAGCCGTGAGCGGACCGGGGAGCTGTTTTTT. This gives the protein CASSRERTGELFF.

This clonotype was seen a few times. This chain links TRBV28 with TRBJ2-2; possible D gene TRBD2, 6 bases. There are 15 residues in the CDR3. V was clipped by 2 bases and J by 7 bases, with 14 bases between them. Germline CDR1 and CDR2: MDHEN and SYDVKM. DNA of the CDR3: TGTGCCAGCAGTTTAGCGGAGGACGGGGGCGGGGAGCTGTTTTTT. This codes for CASSLAEDGGGELFF.

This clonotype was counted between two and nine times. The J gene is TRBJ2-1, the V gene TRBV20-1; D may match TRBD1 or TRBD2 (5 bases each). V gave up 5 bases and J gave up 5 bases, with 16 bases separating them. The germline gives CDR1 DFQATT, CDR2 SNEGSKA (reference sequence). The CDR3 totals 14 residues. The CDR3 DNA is TGCAGTGCTCCCACCGACTGGGACCACAATGAGCAGTTCTTC. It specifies CSAPTDWDHNEQFF.

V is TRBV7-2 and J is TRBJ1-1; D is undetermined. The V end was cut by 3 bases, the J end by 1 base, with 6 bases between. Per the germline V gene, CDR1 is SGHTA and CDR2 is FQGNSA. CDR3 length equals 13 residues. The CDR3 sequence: CASSFWANTEAFF. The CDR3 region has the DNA TGTGCCAGCAGCTTCTGGGCGAACACTGAAGCTTTCTTT.

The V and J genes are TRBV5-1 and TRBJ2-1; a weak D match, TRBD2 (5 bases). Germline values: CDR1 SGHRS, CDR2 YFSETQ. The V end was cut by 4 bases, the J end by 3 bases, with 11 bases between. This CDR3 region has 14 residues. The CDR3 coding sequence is TGCGCCAGCAGCGAGGGTACGATCTACAATGAGCAGTTCTTC. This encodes CASSEGTIYNEQFF.

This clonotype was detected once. The DNA of the CDR3 is TGTGCCAGCAGTCCTCTAGCGGGGCGTCGAGCAGATACGCAGTATTTT. Residues: CASSPLAGRRADTQYF. This rearrangement joins TRBV6-1 to TRBJ2-3; 9 bases match TRBD2. V lost 5 bases, J lost 4 bases, and 10 bases stayed unmatched. The CDR3 contains 16 residues. Germline loops: CDR1 MNHNS, CDR2 SASEGT.

Written as DNA, the CDR3 is TGCGCCAGCAGCCAAGGGGTGACAGGGAGGGAAGATACGCAGTATTTT. It specifies CASSQGVTGREDTQYF. The J gene is TRBJ2-3, the V gene TRBV4-3; D is possibly TRBD1 or TRBD2 (7 bases each). Trimming stripped 1 base from V and 5 bases from J, with 16 bases between. Germline CDR1 and CDR2: LGHNA and YSLEER. CDR3 length: 16 residues.

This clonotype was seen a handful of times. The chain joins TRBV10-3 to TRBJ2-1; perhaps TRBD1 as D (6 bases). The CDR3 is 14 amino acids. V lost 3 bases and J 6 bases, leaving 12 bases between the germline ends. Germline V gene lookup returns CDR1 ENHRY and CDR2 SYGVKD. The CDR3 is CAISDNRASNEQFF. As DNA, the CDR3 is TGTGCCATCAGTGACAACAGGGCCTCCAATGAGCAGTTCTTC.

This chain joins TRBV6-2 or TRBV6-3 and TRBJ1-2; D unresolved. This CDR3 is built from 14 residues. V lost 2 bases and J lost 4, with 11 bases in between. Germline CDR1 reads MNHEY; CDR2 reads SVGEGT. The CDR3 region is CASSYGPKGYGYTF. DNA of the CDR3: TGTGCCAGCAGTTACGGTCCAAAGGGCTATGGCTACACCTTC.

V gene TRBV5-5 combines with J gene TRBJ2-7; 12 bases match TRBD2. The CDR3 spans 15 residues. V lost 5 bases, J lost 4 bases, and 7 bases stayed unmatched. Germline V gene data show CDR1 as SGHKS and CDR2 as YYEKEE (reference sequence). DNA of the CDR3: TGTGCCAGCAGGGATGGACTAGCGGGAATTTACGAGCAGTACTTC. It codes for CASRDGLAGIYEQYF.

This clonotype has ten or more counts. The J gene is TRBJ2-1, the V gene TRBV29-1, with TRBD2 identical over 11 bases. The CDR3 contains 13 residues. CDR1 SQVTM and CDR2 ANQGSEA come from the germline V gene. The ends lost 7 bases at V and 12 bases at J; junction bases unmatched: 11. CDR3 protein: CSGVTSGAEGQFF. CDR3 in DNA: TGCAGCGGCGTGACTAGCGGGGCGGAGGGGCAGTTCTTC.

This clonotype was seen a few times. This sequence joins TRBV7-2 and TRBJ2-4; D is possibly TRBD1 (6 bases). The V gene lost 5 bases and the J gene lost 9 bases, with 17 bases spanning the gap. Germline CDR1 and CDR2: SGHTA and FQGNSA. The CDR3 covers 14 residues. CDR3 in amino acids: CASSNGTRNIIQYF. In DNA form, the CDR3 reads TGTGCCAGCAGCAACGGGACAAGGAATATCATTCAGTACTTC.

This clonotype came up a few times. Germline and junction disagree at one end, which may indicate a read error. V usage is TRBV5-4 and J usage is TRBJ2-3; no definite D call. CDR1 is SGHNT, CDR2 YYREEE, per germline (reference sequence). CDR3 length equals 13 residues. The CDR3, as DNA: TGTGCCAGCAGCAGGCAGACCACAGATCCGCAGTATTTT. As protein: CASSRQTTDPQYF.

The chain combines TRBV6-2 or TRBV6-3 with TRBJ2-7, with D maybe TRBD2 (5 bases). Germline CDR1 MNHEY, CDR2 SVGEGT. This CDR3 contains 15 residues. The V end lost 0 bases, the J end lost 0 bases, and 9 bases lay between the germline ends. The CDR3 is CASSYSQRTSYEQYF. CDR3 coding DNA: TGTGCCAGCAGTTACTCGCAGCGGACCTCCTACGAGCAGTACTTC.

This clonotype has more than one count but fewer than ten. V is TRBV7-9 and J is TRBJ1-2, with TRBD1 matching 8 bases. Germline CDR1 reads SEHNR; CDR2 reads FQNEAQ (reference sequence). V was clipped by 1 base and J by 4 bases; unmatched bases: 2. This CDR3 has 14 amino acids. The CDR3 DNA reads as TGTGCCAGCAGCTTAGTGGGACAGGTCTATGGCTACACCTTC. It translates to CASSLVGQVYGYTF.

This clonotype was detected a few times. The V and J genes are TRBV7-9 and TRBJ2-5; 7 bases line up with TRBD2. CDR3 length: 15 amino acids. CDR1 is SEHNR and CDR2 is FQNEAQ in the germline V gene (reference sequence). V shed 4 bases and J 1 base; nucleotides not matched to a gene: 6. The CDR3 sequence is CASSSASGLQETQYF. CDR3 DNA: TGTGCCAGCAGCTCCGCTAGCGGCCTCCAAGAGACCCAGTACTTC.

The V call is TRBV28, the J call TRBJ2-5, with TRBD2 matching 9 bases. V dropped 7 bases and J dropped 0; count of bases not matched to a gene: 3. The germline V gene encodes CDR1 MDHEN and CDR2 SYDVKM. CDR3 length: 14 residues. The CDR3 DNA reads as TGTGCCAGCACGGCGGGAGGGAACCAAGAGACCCAGTACTTC. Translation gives CASTAGGNQETQYF.

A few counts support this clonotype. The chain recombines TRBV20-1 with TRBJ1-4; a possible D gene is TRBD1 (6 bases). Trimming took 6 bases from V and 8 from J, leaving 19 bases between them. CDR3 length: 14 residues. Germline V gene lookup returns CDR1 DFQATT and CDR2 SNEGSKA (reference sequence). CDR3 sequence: CSAEIQGYNEKLFF. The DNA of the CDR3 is TGCAGTGCAGAGATCCAGGGGTATAACGAAAAACTGTTTTTT.

The CDR3 protein is CASSEGGRWYEQYF. In DNA, the CDR3 is TGTGCCAGCAGTGAAGGAGGGAGGTGGTACGAGCAGTACTTC. V usage is TRBV2 and J usage is TRBJ2-7, with D possibly matching TRBD2 (6 bases). With 1 base removed from V and 4 bases from J, the gap between germline ends came to 11 bases. Germline lookup yields CDR1 SNHLY and CDR2 FYNNEI. The CDR3 covers 14 residues.

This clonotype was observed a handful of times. The CDR3 DNA reads TGTGCCAGCAGCGTCACAGGGGACGGAACCCAGTACTTC. Protein: CASSVTGDGTQYF. The V and J genes are TRBV9 and TRBJ2-5; 7 positions match TRBD1. This CDR3 region has 13 residues. Trimming took 2 bases from V and 8 from J; bases not matched to a gene: 6. Germline V CDR1 and CDR2: SGDLS, YYNGEE.

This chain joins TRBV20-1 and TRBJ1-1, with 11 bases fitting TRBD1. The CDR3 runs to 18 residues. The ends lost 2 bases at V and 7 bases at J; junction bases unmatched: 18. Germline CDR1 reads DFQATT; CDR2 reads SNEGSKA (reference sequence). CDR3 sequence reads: CSARLIRTGGIFPYEAFF. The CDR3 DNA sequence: TGCAGTGCTAGACTAATTAGGACAGGGGGCATCTTCCCCTATGAAGCTTTCTTT.

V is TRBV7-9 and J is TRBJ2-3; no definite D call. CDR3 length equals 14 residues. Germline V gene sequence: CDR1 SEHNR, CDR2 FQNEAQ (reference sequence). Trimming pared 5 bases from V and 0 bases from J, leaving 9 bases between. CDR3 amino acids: CASSGRVSTDTQYF. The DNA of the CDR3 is TGTGCCAGCAGCGGTAGGGTCAGCACAGATACGCAGTATTTT.

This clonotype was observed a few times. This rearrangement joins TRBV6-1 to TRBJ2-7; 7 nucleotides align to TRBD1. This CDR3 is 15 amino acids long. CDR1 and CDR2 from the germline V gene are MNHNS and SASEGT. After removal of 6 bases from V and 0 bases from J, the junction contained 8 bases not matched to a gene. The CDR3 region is CASSLPGQNSYEQYF. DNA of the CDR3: TGTGCCAGCAGCCTTCCGGGACAGAACTCCTACGAGCAGTACTTC.